These 9 T cell receptor beta chains were all obtained from the same sample, sequenced in a study of human T cells and chemical hapten exposure. Time point denoted: patch test 2, 6 weeks after DPC sensitization. The treatment is: therapeutic diphenylcyclopropenone sensitization with weekly scalp DPC. Each CDR3 protein is one row after TCRdb ran MiXCR on the RACE reads. The table has tens of thousands of distinct CDR3 sequences, around 6.7% seen once. This material consisted of whole blood, taken in connection with sensitization to the hapten diphenylcyclopropenone (DPC). These receptors came from a woman in her 30s with alopecia areata. Some clones in this sample may be carry-over from other donors' samples.

V and J are TRBV11-2 and TRBJ1-6; the D is unclear. Germline V gives CDR1 SGHAT, CDR2 FQNNGV. V gave up 5 bases and J gave up 4 bases, with 9 bases separating them. This CDR3 has 14 residues. The CDR3 sequence: CASSLTQYNSPLHF. As DNA, the CDR3 is TGTGCCAGCAGCCTAACACAGTATAATTCACCCCTCCACTTT. The full variable domain, rest sourced from reference TRBV11-2 and TRBJ1-6, is EAGVAQSPRYKIIEKRQSVAFWCNPISGHATLYWYQQILGQGPKLLIQFQNNGVVDDSQLPKDRFSAERLKGVDSTLKIQPAKLEDSAVYLCASSLTQYNSPLHFGNGTRLTVT.

This clonotype was counted at least ten times. The gene calls are TRBV20-1 and TRBJ1-1; the D gene is possibly TRBD1 (6 bases). V was pared by 3 bases and J by 3 bases, with 11 bases between. The CDR3 totals 13 residues. Germline V gene sequence: CDR1 DFQATT, CDR2 SNEGSKA (reference sequence). The CDR3 loop is CSASRQAYTEAFF. The CDR3 coding sequence is TGCAGTGCTAGCCGACAGGCTTACACTGAAGCTTTCTTT.

This clonotype was detected ten times or more. V gene TRBV6-5 combines with J gene TRBJ2-7, with unresolved D. From germline, CDR1 is MNHEY and CDR2 SVGAGI. The ends were cut back, 2 bases at V and 5 bases at J, with 10 bases in the middle. This CDR3 is 13 amino acids long. The CDR3 region has the DNA TGTGCCAGCAGTTACAATCTTGTCCACGAGCAGTACTTC. It encodes CASSYNLVHEQYF.

The sample holds a few counts of this clonotype. This rearrangement joins TRBV7-9 to TRBJ1-6; D is perhaps TRBD1 (5 bases). This CDR3 is 14 amino acids long. V was trimmed by 4 bases and J by 4 bases, leaving 8 bases between them. The germline V gene encodes CDR1 SEHNR and CDR2 FQNEAQ (reference sequence). The CDR3: CASSSGRYNSPLHF. The CDR3 region has the DNA TGTGCCAGCAGCTCGGGACGGTATAATTCACCCCTCCACTTT.

This clonotype was seen a few times. The chain uses TRBV11-2 and TRBJ1-6; D is possibly TRBD1 (6 bases). The V end lost 6 bases, the J end lost 4 bases, and 13 bases lay between the germline ends. Germline CDR1 and CDR2: SGHAT and FQNNGV. The CDR3 covers 15 residues. The CDR3 DNA reads as TGTGCCAGCAGTCAGGGGACATCATATAATTCACCCCTCCACTTT. It translates to CASSQGTSYNSPLHF. Combining the CDR3 with reference TRBV11-2 and TRBJ1-6 gives the whole variable domain EAGVAQSPRYKIIEKRQSVAFWCNPISGHATLYWYQQILGQGPKLLIQFQNNGVVDDSQLPKDRFSAERLKGVDSTLKIQPAKLEDSAVYLCASSQGTSYNSPLHFGNGTRLTVT.

This clonotype occurred a few times. V usage is TRBV11-2 and J usage is TRBJ1-6; TRBD1 aligns across 10 bases. With V trimmed by 2 bases and J by 10 bases, 8 bases remained unmatched. Germline values: CDR1 SGHAT, CDR2 FQNNGV. CDR3 length: 16 residues. The CDR3 DNA follows: TGTGCCAGCAGCTTAACGCCGGGACAGGGGTACTCACCCCTCCACTTT. It translates to CASSLTPGQGYSPLHF.

With respect to this clonotype: Since a much larger clone is just one base distant, this may be a read error. The rearrangement uses TRBV18 and TRBJ1-6; tentative D call: TRBD1 (6 bases). Germline CDR1 KGHSH, CDR2 LQKENI. This CDR3 has 14 residues. V lost 0 bases, J lost 8 bases, and 8 bases lay in between. The DNA for the CDR3 is TGTGCCAGCTCACCACCACAGGGCGATTCACCCCTCCACTTT. This sequence encodes CASSPPQGDSPLHF.

This clonotype was observed at least ten times. The chain has TRBV20-1 and TRBJ1-4; TRBD1 matches 7 bases. This CDR3 is 16 amino acids long. CDR1 and CDR2 (germline): DFQATT, SNEGSKA (reference sequence). The junction had 13 bases not matched to a gene; V was cut back by 5 bases and J by 4 bases. CDR3 bases: TGCAGTGCTTGGGACAGAGATGCCTCCAGTAATGAAAAACTGTTTTTT. Protein sequence: CSAWDRDASSNEKLFF.

A single count supports this clonotype. A read error may explain this, as a much larger clone is one base away. This rearrangement joins TRBV5-4 to TRBJ2-1, with 9 bases fitting TRBD1. CDR3 length equals 14 residues. Germline V lookup: CDR1 SGHNT, CDR2 YYREEE (reference sequence). Trimming took 6 bases from V and 4 from J; bases not matched to a gene: 5. The CDR3 sequence is CASNPGTGYNEQFF. DNA for the CDR3: TGTGCCAGCAACCCCGGGACAGGGTACAATGAGCAGTTCTTC.